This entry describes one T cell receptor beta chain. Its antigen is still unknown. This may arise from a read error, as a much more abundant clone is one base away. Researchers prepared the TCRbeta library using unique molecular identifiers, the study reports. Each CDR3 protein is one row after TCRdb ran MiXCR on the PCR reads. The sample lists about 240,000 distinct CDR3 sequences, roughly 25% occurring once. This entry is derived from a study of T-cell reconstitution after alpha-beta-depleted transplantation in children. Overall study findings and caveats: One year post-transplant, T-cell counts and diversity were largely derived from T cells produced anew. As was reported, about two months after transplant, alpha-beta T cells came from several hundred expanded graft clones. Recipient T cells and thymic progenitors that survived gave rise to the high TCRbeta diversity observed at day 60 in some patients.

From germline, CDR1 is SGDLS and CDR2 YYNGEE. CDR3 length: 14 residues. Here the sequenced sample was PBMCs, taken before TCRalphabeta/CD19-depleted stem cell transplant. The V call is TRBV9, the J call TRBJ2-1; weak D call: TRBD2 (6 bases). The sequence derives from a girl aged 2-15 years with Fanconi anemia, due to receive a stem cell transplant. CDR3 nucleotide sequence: TGTGCCAGCAGCGTATTTGGAGGGGCAGATGAGCAGCTCTTC. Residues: CASSVFGGADEQLF.